This entry describes one T cell receptor beta chain. Its antigen is not known. Methods used by the authors: ImmunoSEQ junction-only sequences lacked quality scores, so their filtering differed. Libraries were prepared by immunoSEQ multiplex PCR; TCRdb keeps only in-frame clonotypes and omits some of them. V and J calls plus clone size are reproduced from that table; the DNA served to infer D and trimming. The data contain 2,500,000 or so clones, about nine tenths of them seen just once; the ten biggest clones take up 0.37%. The data were obtained in a study of shared clonotypes between healthy human individuals. Study-wide context: Per donor, CD8 memory used one plate, CD8 naive used two, CD4 memory used three and CD4 naive used three.

The trim removed 3 bases at V and 8 bases at J, leaving 11 bases unmatched. This CDR3 comprises 16 residues. Germline V gene data show CDR1 as ENHRY and CDR2 as SYGVKD. Study-level findings and limits: When compared with the clonotypes that were shared by all four sorted-subset donors, the non-shared clonotypes turned out to have lower generation probabilities. Generally, naive subsets (rather than memory subsets) showed larger estimated richness.

This TCR was sampled from a young man in good health. Some clones in this sample may be carry-over from other donors' samples. The material sequenced was naive CD4+ T cells from PBMCs. As for subset: CD45RA+ positively selected. V gene TRBV10-3 combines with J gene TRBJ1-2, with 11 positions matching TRBD1. The CDR3 DNA is TGTGCCATCAGTGATCCGGGACAGGGGGGAACTAGCGGCTACACCTTC. This codes for CAISDPGQGGTSGYTF.